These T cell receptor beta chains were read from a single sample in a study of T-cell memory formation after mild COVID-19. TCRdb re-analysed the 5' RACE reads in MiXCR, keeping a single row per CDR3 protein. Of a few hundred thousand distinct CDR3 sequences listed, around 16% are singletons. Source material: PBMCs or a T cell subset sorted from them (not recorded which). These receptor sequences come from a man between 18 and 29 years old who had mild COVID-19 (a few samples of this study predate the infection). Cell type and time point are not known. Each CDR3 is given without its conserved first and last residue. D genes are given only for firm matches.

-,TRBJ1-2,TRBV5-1,ASTDNPGRTLLPIYGYT
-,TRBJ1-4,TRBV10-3,AISDRATNEKLF
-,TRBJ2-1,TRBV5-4,ASSLESGMTGNEQF
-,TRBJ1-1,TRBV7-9,ASSFVRDLNTEAF
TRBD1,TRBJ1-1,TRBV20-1,SAPGTGGEAF
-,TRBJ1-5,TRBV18,ASSPATEGQPQH
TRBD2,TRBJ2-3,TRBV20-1,SARSGGEDTQY
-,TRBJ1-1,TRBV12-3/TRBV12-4,ASSWGGPDTEAF
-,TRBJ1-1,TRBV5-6,ASEYHLGVMNTEAF
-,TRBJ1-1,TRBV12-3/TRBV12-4,ASSISAGVGTEAF
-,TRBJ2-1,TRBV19,ASSISGASSYNEQF
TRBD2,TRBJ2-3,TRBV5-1,ASSPVGSGDTQY
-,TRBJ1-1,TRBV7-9,ASSAGRTEAF
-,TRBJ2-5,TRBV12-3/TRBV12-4,ASRQTGIQETQY
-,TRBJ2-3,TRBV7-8,ASSAEVPDTQY
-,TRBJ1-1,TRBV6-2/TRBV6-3,ASSYRDNTEAF
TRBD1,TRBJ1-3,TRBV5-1,ASSLEPDRGTGNTIY
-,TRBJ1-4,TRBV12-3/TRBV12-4,ASSSTDKGEKLF
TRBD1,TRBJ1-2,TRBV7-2,ASSSQGGYYGYT
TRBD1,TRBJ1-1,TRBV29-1,SVGLDRDNTEAF
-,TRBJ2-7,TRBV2,ADSSFRGATYEQY
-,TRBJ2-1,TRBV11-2,ASSLGWGAGEQF
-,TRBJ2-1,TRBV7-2,ASSPNNYNEQF
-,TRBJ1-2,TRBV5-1,ASGEDYGYT
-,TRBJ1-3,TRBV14,ASSQVPLSGNTIY
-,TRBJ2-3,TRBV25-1,ASSARLDSDTQY
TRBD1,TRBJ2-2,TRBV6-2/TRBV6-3,ASSLQGAPPGELF
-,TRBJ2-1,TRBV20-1,SASFYEQF
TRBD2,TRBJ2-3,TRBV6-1,ASRTSAADTQY
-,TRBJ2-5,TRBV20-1,SAGGYQETQY
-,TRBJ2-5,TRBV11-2,ASSSRWETQY
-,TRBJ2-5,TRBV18,ASSRGQETQY
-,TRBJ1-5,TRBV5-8,ASSLMSPNQPQH
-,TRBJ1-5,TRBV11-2,ASSLDYSQPQH
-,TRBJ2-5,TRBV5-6,ASSKAVQEY
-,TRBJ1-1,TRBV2,ACQSIGADTEAF